Each of the 21 T cell receptor beta chains below was sequenced from the same sample in a study of cytomegalovirus exposure and HLA in healthy donors. PCR was performed using 60 Vbeta and 13 Jbeta primers. Profiled with immunoSEQ multiplex PCR; TCRdb holds only in-frame clones, not every one. The sample comprises some 110,000 clones, roughly 79% of which are singletons, and 3.9% rests with the top ten. The specimen sequenced was PBMCs. The receptors stem from a woman in her thirties in good health and CMV-seronegative.

This chain uses TRBV6-5 with TRBJ2-7, with D possibly matching TRBD2 (6 bases). Germline V gives CDR1 MNHEY, CDR2 SVGAGI. The V end lost 4 bases, the J end lost 2 bases, and 18 bases lay between the germline ends. The CDR3 contains 16 residues. The CDR3 spells CASSSLGSGVPYEQYF. In nucleotides, the CDR3 is TGTGCCAGCAGTTCCCTCGGTAGCGGCGTCCCCTACGAGCAGTACTTC.

In this sample, this clone turned up once. This rearrangement joins TRBV18 to TRBJ1-1; D call uncertain. Germline V gene sequence: CDR1 KGHSH, CDR2 LQKENI. Trimming pared 6 bases from V and 4 bases from J, leaving 18 bases between. The CDR3 is made up of 15 amino acids. Written as DNA, the CDR3 is TGTGCCAGCTCCCGGAAATCGGACGGGAGCACTGAAGCTTTCTTT. As protein: CASSRKSDGSTEAFF.

The chain joins TRBV10-2 to TRBJ1-2; D is uncertain. There are 13 residues in the CDR3. V lost 0 bases and J lost 5, with 7 bases in between. CDR1 and CDR2 from the germline V gene are WSHSY and SAAADI. The CDR3 DNA follows: TGCGCCAGCAGTGAGTCGCAGGTTTATGGCTACACCTTC. This translates into CASSESQVYGYTF.

This sequence joins TRBV7-6 and TRBJ1-1; D is unclear. Germline V gene sequence: CDR1 SGHVS, CDR2 FNYEAQ. This CDR3 comprises 13 residues. Trimming removed 2 bases at V and 7 bases at J, with 11 bases between. CDR3 amino acids: CASSLSEGGEAFF. In DNA form, the CDR3 reads TGTGCCAGCAGCTTATCAGAGGGAGGTGAAGCTTTCTTT.

The chain carries TRBV19 and TRBJ1-4; D remains unclear. CDR3 size: 16 residues. Germline CDR1 LNHDA, CDR2 SQIVND (reference sequence). Trimming left V 4 bases short and J 0 bases short, with 12 bases between. CDR3 protein: CASSTSGRATNEKLFF. The CDR3 nucleotides are TGTGCCAGTAGTACGTCCGGGCGGGCAACTAATGAAAAACTGTTTTTT.

The sample holds a few counts of this clone. This rearrangement joins TRBV2 to TRBJ1-1; D may be TRBD1 (6 bases). V was pared by 10 bases and J by 0 bases, with 15 bases between. From germline, CDR1 is SNHLY and CDR2 FYNNEI. This CDR3 is built from 14 residues. The CDR3 DNA reads TGTGCCACCGTTCGGGACACCATGAACACTGAAGCTTTCTTT. Translation: CATVRDTMNTEAFF. Full variable domain (missing parts from reference TRBV2 and TRBJ1-1): EPEVTQTPSHQVTQMGQEVILRCVPISNHLYFYWYRQILGQKVEFLVSFYNNEISEKSEIFDDQFSVERPDGSNFTLKIRSTKLEDSAMYFCATVRDTMNTEAFFGQGTRLTVV.

The rearrangement uses TRBV19 and TRBJ2-1; D may be TRBD2 (6 bases). The CDR3 is made up of 14 amino acids. Germline assignment: CDR1 LNHDA and CDR2 SQIVND (reference sequence). V was pared by 3 bases and J by 7 bases, with 13 bases between. This CDR3 reads CASSIDRERNEQFF. As DNA, the CDR3 is TGTGCCAGTAGTATCGATCGGGAGCGGAATGAGCAGTTCTTC.

This chain uses TRBV7-9 with TRBJ1-3; D gene ambiguous. The CDR3 has 13 amino acids. Germline CDR1 and CDR2: SEHNR and FQNEAQ (reference sequence). The ends were cut back, 5 bases at V and 0 bases at J, with 5 bases in the middle. In nucleotides, the CDR3 is TGTGCCAGCAGCATCTTCTCTGGAAACACCATATATTTT. As protein: CASSIFSGNTIYF.

CDR3 in DNA: TGTGCCAGCAGCTTGCCAGGGGGCCGGGAGACCCAGTACTTC. Translation: CASSLPGGRETQYF. The chain recombines TRBV5-6 with TRBJ2-5, with 8 nucleotides matching TRBD1. CDR3 size: 14 residues. Per the germline V gene, CDR1 is SGHDT and CDR2 is YYEEEE. The V segment lost 1 base and the J segment 5 bases; nucleotides outside the gene matches: 4.

This sequence joins TRBV6-6 and TRBJ2-3; a possible D gene is TRBD2 (6 bases). CDR1 and CDR2 (germline): MNHNY, SVGAGI (reference sequence). The length of the CDR3 is 15 residues. V shed 2 bases and J shed 1 base, with 10 bases lying between them. The CDR3 bases are TGTGCCAGCAGTTACATGGGGGAGGGCACAGATACGCAGTATTTT. Amino acids: CASSYMGEGTDTQYF.

The V gene is TRBV5-1, the J gene TRBJ2-2; D is unclear. Trimming shortened V by 6 bases and J by 2 bases, and 14 bases separated the two germline ends. This CDR3 has 15 residues. Per the germline V gene, CDR1 is SGHRS and CDR2 is YFSETQ. The CDR3 loop is CASIGGSSNTGELFF. DNA of the CDR3: TGCGCCAGCATCGGTGGTTCGAGCAACACCGGGGAGCTGTTTTTT.

This clone was seen more than once but under ten times. The gene calls are TRBV2 and TRBJ2-2; D might be TRBD2 (5 bases). Germline CDR1 is SNHLY and CDR2 is FYNNEI. This CDR3 contains 15 residues. Between the trimmed V and J ends, which lost 3 bases and 0 bases, there was a span of 8 bases. The CDR3 sequence: CASSDSGANTGELFF. The CDR3 nucleotides read TGTGCCAGCAGTGATTCCGGGGCGAACACCGGGGAGCTGTTTTTT.

This sequence joins TRBV6-1 and TRBJ2-1, with 9 bases aligning to TRBD2. Germline-derived CDR1 and CDR2 are MNHNS and SASEGT. V gave up 4 bases and J gave up 10 bases; unmatched junction bases: 11. The CDR3 covers 15 residues. The chain's CDR3 is CASSGAGGFTWEQFF. The DNA for the CDR3 is TGTGCCAGCAGTGGAGCGGGAGGCTTCACCTGGGAGCAGTTCTTC.

The J gene is TRBJ2-5, the V gene TRBV7-9; D gene ambiguous. Germline CDR1 SEHNR, CDR2 FQNEAQ (reference sequence). V was pared by 1 base and J by 4 bases, with 13 bases between. The CDR3 is 15 residues long. CDR3 in amino acids: CASSLDAGLLETQYF. The CDR3 DNA reads as TGTGCCAGCAGCTTAGACGCTGGGCTGCTAGAGACCCAGTACTTC. Filled out from reference TRBV7-9 and TRBJ2-5, the complete variable domain reads DTGVSQNPRHKITKRGQNVTFRCDPISEHNRLYWYRQTLGQGPEFLTYFQNEAQLEKSRLLSDRFSAERPKGSFSTLEIQRTEQGDSAMYLCASSLDAGLLETQYFGPGTRLLVL.

This chain connects TRBV7-6 to TRBJ2-3, with 8 bases identical to TRBD2. The CDR3 has 17 amino acids. Per the germline V gene, CDR1 is SGHVS and CDR2 is FNYEAQ. The trim removed 5 bases at V and 7 bases at J, leaving 17 bases unmatched. CDR3 DNA sequence: TGTGCCAGCAGCCAAACCGGGGGGGCTAGCGGGCGTAATACGCAGTATTTT. Residues: CASSQTGGASGRNTQYF.

CDR3 in DNA: TGCGCCAGCAGCCAAGGTTCAGTTTCCTACGAGCAGTACTTC. Its protein product is CASSQGSVSYEQYF. The V and J genes are TRBV4-1 and TRBJ2-7, with D unresolved. Trimming left V 1 base short and J 1 base short, with 8 bases between. The germline gives CDR1 MGHRA, CDR2 YSYEKL. There are 14 residues in the CDR3.

This clone showed up just once. The V and J genes are TRBV19 and TRBJ1-2, with 7 bases lining up with TRBD1. With 6 bases clipped from V and 7 bases from J, the junction kept 14 bases outside the gene matches. The V gene's germline CDR1 is LNHDA and CDR2 SQIVND (reference sequence). This CDR3 has 15 amino acids. The CDR3 DNA reads TGTGCCAGTAGCCCAATAGACAGGGAATCCACTGGCTACACCTTC. This codes for CASSPIDRESTGYTF.

This sequence joins TRBV28 and TRBJ2-5; a possible D gene is TRBD1 (6 bases). V was trimmed by 0 bases and J by 2 bases, leaving 10 bases between them. Looked up from germline, CDR1 is MDHEN and CDR2 is SYDVKM. This CDR3 comprises 15 residues. The CDR3 is CASSLWSRGQETQYF. The DNA for the CDR3 is TGTGCCAGCAGTTTATGGAGCAGGGGTCAAGAGACCCAGTACTTC. Variable domain in full (rest from reference TRBV28 and TRBJ2-5): DVKVTQSSRYLVKRTGEKVFLECVQDMDHENMFWYRQDPGLGLRLIYFSYDVKMKEKGDIPEGYSVSREKKERFSLILESASTNQTSMYLCASSLWSRGQETQYFGPGTRLLVL.

The chain has TRBV6-1 and TRBJ2-6; tentatively, D is TRBD1 (5 bases). The germline V gene has CDR1 MNHNS and CDR2 SASEGT. The CDR3 covers 15 residues. With 5 bases removed from V and 0 bases from J, the gap between germline ends came to 8 bases. The CDR3 DNA sequence: TGTGCCAGCAGTAGGACAAACTCTGGGGCCAACGTCCTGACTTTC. As protein: CASSRTNSGANVLTF.

V is TRBV2 and J is TRBJ2-1, with a tentative D call TRBD2 (5 bases). Germline V CDR1 and CDR2: SNHLY, FYNNEI. The CDR3 loop spans 16 amino acids. Trimming left V 7 bases short and J 4 bases short, with 20 bases between. CDR3 bases: TGTGCCAGCACCAGAGCCCAAGCGGACCAATACAATGAGCAGTTCTTC. Its translation is CASTRAQADQYNEQFF.

As DNA, the CDR3 is TGTGCCAGCTCAGCCCAGGGTAACCTGGTCCATGAGCAGTTCTTC. The encoded protein is CASSAQGNLVHEQFF. The J gene is TRBJ2-1, the V gene TRBV18; tentative D call: TRBD1 (5 bases). Germline V gives CDR1 KGHSH, CDR2 LQKENI. The V gene lost 5 bases and the J gene lost 8 bases, with 19 bases spanning the gap. The CDR3 is 15 residues long.